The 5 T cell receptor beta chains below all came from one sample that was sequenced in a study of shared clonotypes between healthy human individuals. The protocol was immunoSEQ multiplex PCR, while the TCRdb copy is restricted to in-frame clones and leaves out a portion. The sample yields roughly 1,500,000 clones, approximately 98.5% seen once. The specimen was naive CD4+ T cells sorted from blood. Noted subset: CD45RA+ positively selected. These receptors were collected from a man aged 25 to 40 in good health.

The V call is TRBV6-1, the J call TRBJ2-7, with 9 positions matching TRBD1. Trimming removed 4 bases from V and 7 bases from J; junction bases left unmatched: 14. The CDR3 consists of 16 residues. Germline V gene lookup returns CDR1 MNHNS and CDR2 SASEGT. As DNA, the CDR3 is TGTGCCAGCAGTGGATCCGGGACAGGGTATTACGGTGAGCAGTACTTC. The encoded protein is CASSGSGTGYYGEQYF.

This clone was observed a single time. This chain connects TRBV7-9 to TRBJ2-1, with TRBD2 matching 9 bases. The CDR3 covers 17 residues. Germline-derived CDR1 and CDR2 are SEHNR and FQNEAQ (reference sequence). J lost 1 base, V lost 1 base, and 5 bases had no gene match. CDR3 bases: TGTGCCAGCAGCTTAGGCGGGAGGGCCCTTTCCTACAATGAGCAGTTCTTC. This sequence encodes CASSLGGRALSYNEQFF.

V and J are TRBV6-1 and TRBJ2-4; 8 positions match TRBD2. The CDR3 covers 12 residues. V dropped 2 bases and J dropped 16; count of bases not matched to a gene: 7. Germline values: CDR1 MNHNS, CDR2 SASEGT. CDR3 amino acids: CASSEFGGVPYF. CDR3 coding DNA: TGTGCCAGCAGTGAATTCGGGGGGGTCCCCTACTTC.

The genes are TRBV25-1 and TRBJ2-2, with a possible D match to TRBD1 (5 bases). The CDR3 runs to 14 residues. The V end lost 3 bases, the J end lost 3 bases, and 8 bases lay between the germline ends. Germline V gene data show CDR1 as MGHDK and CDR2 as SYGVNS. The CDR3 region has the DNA TGTGCCAGCAGTGACCAGGGTTACACCGGGGAGCTGTTTTTT. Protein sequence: CASSDQGYTGELFF. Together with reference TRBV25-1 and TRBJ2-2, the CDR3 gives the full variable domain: EADIYQTPRYLVIGTGKKITLECSQTMGHDKMYWYQQDPGMELHLIHYSYGVNSTEKGDLSSESTVSRIRTEHFPLTLESARPSHTSQYLCASSDQGYTGELFFGEGSRLTVL.

CDR3 sequence reads: CASSRTGTGLVGELFF. The CDR3 DNA sequence: TGTGCCAGTAGTAGAACCGGGACAGGGCTCGTCGGGGAGCTGTTTTTT. The chain uses TRBV19 and TRBJ2-2; 9 positions agree with TRBD1. The CDR3 loop spans 16 amino acids. V trimming: 4 bases; J trimming: 7 bases; junction bases outside the gene matches: 10. Germline loops: CDR1 LNHDA, CDR2 SQIVND (reference sequence).